A selection of T cell receptor beta chains follows, all from one sample in a study of OX40 agonist ivuxolimab in advanced cancers. The data were produced by immunoSEQ multiplex PCR, yet TCRdb's version contains in-frame clones alone and is incomplete. Among around 65,000 clones listed, approximately 90% were seen once. Sequenced here: CD4+ or CD8+ T cells sorted from blood, sampled in a trial of the OX40 agonist ivuxolimab. The receptors here all came from an adult with an advanced solid tumor such as melanoma, head and neck, liver or kidney cancer. Both conserved end residues are part of each CDR3. A D gene is named only where the DNA matches it firmly. Expanded clones are given a class, and other clones once, few, many or no size at all.

11	TRBV28	-	TRBJ1-4	-	TGTGCCAGCAGAGGCTTTGAAAAACTGTTTTTT	CASRGFEKLFF
15	TRBV5-6	-	TRBJ2-1	-	TGTGCCAGCAGCCGAGCAACGGCAAGCGACAATGAGCAGTTCTTC	CASSRATASDNEQFF
15	TRBV11-2	-	TRBJ1-1	once	TGTGCGCCCCGCGGTGTCCAGTGGGTCAGGGACCAGGCTTTCTTT	CAPRGVQWVRDQAFF
14	TRBV6-1	TRBD2	TRBJ2-7	-	TGTGCCAGCAGTAAAGCTAGCGGAAGCTACGAGCAGTACTTC	CASSKASGSYEQYF
16	TRBV27	TRBD2	TRBJ2-2	-	TGTGCCAGCAGTTTAGAGGGACTAACGAACACCGGGGAGCTGTTTTTT	CASSLEGLTNTGELFF
14	TRBV5-6	-	TRBJ2-7	-	TGTGCCAGCAGCTTCGGTAACTCTTTCAACGAGCAGTACTTC	CASSFGNSFNEQYF
14	TRBV5-1	TRBD1	TRBJ2-5	-	TGCGCCAGCAGCTGGACAGGGTTAGGGGAGACCCAGTACTTC	CASSWTGLGETQYF
14	TRBV7-3	-	TRBJ1-1	-	TGTGCCAGCAGCTTAACCCCAGGTCTGGCTGAAGCTTTCTTT	CASSLTPGLAEAFF
13	TRBV29-1	-	TRBJ1-2	-	TGCAGCGTTTCCCCGCCAGTAGGCTATGGCTACACCTTC	CSVSPPVGYGYTF
13	TRBV10-3	-	TRBJ1-1	-	TGTGCCACCCTCGGCGGCCCGACCACTGAAGCTTTCTTT	CATLGGPTTEAFF
14	TRBV19	TRBD1	TRBJ2-3	once	TGTGCCAGTAGCCTGGGACAGGGGCAGGATACGCAGTATTTT	CASSLGQGQDTQYF
15	TRBV7-9	-	TRBJ2-7	-	TGTGCCAGCACCGTGTTGGACGGTTCAGCCTACGAGCAGTACTTC	CASTVLDGSAYEQYF
13	TRBV19	-	TRBJ1-6	-	TGTGCCAGTGGTAGCTCCTATAATTCACCCCTCCACTTT	CASGSSYNSPLHF
14	TRBV6-6	-	TRBJ2-1	-	TGTGCCAGCAGTCACAGGGATGTGGGCAATGAGCAGTTCTTC	CASSHRDVGNEQFF
14	TRBV19	TRBD1	TRBJ1-2	-	TGTGCCAGTAGTCAAACAGGGGGCAGTGGTGGCTACACCTTC	CASSQTGGSGGYTF
15	TRBV6-1	-	TRBJ2-1	-	TGTGCCAGCAGAGCACTAAGCGTATCCTACAATGAGCAGTTCTTC	CASRALSVSYNEQFF
12	TRBV6-6	-	TRBJ1-4	-	TGTGCCAGCAGTTTGCCGGGAGGGAAACTGTTTTTT	CASSLPGGKLFF
12	TRBV29-1	TRBD1	TRBJ1-2	-	TGCAGCGGCGGACAGGGGTTGCAAGGCTACACCTTC	CSGGQGLQGYTF
16	TRBV7-3	TRBD1	TRBJ1-3	-	TGTGCCAGCAGCTTGGACAGGGGTGGCTCTGGAAACACCATATATTTT	CASSLDRGGSGNTIYF
16	TRBV19	-	TRBJ2-2	-	TGTGCCAGTAGTATCCCCGGGGGCCGGGGCACCGGGGAGCTGTTTTTT	CASSIPGGRGTGELFF
11	TRBV30	-	TRBJ1-2	-	TGTGCCTCTTCACAGACAGGCGGCTACACCTTC	CASSQTGGYTF
15	TRBV11-2	TRBD2	TRBJ2-7	-	TGTGCCAGCAGTCTAGGGCTAGCGGGAGCCTACGAGCAGTACTTC	CASSLGLAGAYEQYF
17	TRBV4-1	TRBD1	TRBJ1-2	-	TGCGCCAGCAAGAACCGGGACAGGGGGCGCCCCGACTATGGCTACACCTTC	CASKNRDRGRPDYGYTF
15	TRBV19	-	TRBJ1-5	-	TGTGCCAGTACCGCAAAACAGGGTTTGAACCAGCCCCAGCATTTT	CASTAKQGLNQPQHF
14	TRBV7-2	TRBD1	TRBJ2-7	once	TGTGCCAGCAGTTTAAGGGGGCTAGCTTACGAGCAGTACTTC	CASSLRGLAYEQYF
13	TRBV7-9	-	TRBJ1-2	-	TGTGCCAGCAGCCTTGGACTCGACTATGGCTACACCTTC	CASSLGLDYGYTF
13	TRBV12-5	TRBD1	TRBJ2-3	-	TGTGCTAGTGGGTGGGACAGTACAGATACGCAGTATTTT	CASGWDSTDTQYF
14	TRBV5-4	-	TRBJ2-3	-	TGTGCCAGCAGCTTAGCGGCTAGCACAGATACGCAGTATTTT	CASSLAASTDTQYF